This TCR beta chain was obtained from a study of blood T cell repertoires in COVID-19. Background on the study: From T cells, B-cell-depleted T cells, or PBMCs came the material, which was cDNA or gDNA.

Authors' data handling: By means of reference gene primer amplification, nucleated cell counts were estimated. Only in-frame clones appear in the TCRdb table, and some are missing; sequencing was by immunoSEQ multiplex PCR. Clone size and V and J calls were adopted from that table, with D and trimming inferred from the DNA. The sample yields over 65,000 clones, approximately 80% seen once. V lost 5 bases, J lost 9 bases, and 10 bases stayed unmatched. The CDR3 loop spans 14 amino acids. CDR1 and CDR2 (germline): SGHVS, FQNEAQ. This sequence originates from an elderly man with active COVID-19. The V call is TRBV7-8, the J call TRBJ2-3; TRBD2 matches at 8 bases. Source material: peripheral blood. CDR3 sequence reads: CASSLGAGVETQYF. The CDR3 region has the DNA TGTGCCAGCAGCCTGGGAGCGGGAGTTGAGACGCAGTATTTT.